Below, 2 T cell receptor beta chains from the same sample are listed, as sequenced in a study of cytomegalovirus exposure and HLA in healthy donors. Use of 60 Vbeta and 13 Jbeta primers characterized the PCR. Sequencing used immunoSEQ multiplex PCR; TCRdb keeps in-frame clones, though not all of them. The table shows some 98,000 clones, with around a tenth occurring only once. The sequencing sample was made of PBMCs. Receptor source: a man aged 50 to 59 in good health and CMV-seropositive.

This clone was counted ten times or more. This chain joins TRBV19 and TRBJ1-2, with a possible D match to TRBD1 (5 bases). This CDR3 comprises 18 residues. V dropped 3 bases and J dropped 4 bases, with 24 bases sitting between them. The germline V gene encodes CDR1 LNHDA and CDR2 SQIVND (reference sequence). The CDR3 nucleotides are TGTGCCAGTAGTATCGGGAGGCCCCAAAGGGGAATGGTCTATGGCTACACCTTC. This codes for CASSIGRPQRGMVYGYTF.

J is TRBJ2-1 and V is TRBV5-1; maybe TRBD1 (6 bases). The V end was cut by 7 bases, the J end by 0 bases, with 11 bases between. Looked up from germline, CDR1 is SGHRS and CDR2 is YFSETQ. The CDR3 length is 14 residues. This CDR3 is CASRQGTSYNEQFF. The CDR3 DNA reads TGCGCCAGCCGCCAGGGGACCTCCTACAATGAGCAGTTCTTC.